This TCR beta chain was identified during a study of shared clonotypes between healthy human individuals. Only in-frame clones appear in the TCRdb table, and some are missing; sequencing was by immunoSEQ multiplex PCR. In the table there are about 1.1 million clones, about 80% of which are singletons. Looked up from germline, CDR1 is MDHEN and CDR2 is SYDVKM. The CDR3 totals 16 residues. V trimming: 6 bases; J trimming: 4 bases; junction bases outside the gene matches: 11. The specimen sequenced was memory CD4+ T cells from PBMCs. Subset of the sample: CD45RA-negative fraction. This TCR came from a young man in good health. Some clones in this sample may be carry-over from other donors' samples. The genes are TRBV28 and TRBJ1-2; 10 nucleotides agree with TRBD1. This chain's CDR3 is CASSRPPGQGSYGYTF. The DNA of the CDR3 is TGTGCCAGCAGCCGGCCCCCGGGACAGGGGAGCTATGGCTACACCTTC.